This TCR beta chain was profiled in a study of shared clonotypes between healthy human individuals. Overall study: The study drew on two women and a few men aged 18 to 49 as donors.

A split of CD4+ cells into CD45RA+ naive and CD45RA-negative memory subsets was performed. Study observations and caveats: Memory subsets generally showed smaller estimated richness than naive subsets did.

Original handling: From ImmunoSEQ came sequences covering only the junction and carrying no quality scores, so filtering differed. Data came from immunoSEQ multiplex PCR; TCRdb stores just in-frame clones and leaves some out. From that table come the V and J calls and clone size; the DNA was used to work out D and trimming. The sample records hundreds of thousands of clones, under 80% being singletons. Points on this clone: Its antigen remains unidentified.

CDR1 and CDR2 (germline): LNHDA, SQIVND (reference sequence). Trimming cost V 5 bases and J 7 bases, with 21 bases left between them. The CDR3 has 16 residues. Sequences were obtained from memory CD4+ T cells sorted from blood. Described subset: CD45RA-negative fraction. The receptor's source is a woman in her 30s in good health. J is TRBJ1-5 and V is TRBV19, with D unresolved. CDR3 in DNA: TGTGCCAGTAGTCCCCTGGCTGATTTTGTGAGGCAGCCCCAGCATTTT. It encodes CASSPLADFVRQPQHF.